This T cell receptor beta chain was sequenced during a study of blood T cell repertoires in COVID-19. Turning to the study itself: COVID-19 samples from acute and convalescent phases originated in the United States, Italy and Spain.

Sequenced by immunoSEQ multiplex PCR; TCRdb stores in-frame clones only, minus some. This table holds over 150,000 clones, 87% found once. This clone was seen just once. Sequenced sample: peripheral blood. The sequence was obtained from a woman aged 55 to 70 who had recovered from COVID-19.

The CDR3 DNA reads TGCGCCAGTAGTAGGGGACAGGGGAATTCACCCCTCCACTTT. It encodes CASSRGQGNSPLHF. This chain links TRBV10-1 with TRBJ1-6; the match to TRBD1 covers 10 bases. The junction had 6 bases not matched to a gene; V was cut back by 9 bases and J by 7 bases. CDR1 WNHNN and CDR2 SYGVQD come from the germline V gene (reference sequence). The length of the CDR3 is 14 residues.